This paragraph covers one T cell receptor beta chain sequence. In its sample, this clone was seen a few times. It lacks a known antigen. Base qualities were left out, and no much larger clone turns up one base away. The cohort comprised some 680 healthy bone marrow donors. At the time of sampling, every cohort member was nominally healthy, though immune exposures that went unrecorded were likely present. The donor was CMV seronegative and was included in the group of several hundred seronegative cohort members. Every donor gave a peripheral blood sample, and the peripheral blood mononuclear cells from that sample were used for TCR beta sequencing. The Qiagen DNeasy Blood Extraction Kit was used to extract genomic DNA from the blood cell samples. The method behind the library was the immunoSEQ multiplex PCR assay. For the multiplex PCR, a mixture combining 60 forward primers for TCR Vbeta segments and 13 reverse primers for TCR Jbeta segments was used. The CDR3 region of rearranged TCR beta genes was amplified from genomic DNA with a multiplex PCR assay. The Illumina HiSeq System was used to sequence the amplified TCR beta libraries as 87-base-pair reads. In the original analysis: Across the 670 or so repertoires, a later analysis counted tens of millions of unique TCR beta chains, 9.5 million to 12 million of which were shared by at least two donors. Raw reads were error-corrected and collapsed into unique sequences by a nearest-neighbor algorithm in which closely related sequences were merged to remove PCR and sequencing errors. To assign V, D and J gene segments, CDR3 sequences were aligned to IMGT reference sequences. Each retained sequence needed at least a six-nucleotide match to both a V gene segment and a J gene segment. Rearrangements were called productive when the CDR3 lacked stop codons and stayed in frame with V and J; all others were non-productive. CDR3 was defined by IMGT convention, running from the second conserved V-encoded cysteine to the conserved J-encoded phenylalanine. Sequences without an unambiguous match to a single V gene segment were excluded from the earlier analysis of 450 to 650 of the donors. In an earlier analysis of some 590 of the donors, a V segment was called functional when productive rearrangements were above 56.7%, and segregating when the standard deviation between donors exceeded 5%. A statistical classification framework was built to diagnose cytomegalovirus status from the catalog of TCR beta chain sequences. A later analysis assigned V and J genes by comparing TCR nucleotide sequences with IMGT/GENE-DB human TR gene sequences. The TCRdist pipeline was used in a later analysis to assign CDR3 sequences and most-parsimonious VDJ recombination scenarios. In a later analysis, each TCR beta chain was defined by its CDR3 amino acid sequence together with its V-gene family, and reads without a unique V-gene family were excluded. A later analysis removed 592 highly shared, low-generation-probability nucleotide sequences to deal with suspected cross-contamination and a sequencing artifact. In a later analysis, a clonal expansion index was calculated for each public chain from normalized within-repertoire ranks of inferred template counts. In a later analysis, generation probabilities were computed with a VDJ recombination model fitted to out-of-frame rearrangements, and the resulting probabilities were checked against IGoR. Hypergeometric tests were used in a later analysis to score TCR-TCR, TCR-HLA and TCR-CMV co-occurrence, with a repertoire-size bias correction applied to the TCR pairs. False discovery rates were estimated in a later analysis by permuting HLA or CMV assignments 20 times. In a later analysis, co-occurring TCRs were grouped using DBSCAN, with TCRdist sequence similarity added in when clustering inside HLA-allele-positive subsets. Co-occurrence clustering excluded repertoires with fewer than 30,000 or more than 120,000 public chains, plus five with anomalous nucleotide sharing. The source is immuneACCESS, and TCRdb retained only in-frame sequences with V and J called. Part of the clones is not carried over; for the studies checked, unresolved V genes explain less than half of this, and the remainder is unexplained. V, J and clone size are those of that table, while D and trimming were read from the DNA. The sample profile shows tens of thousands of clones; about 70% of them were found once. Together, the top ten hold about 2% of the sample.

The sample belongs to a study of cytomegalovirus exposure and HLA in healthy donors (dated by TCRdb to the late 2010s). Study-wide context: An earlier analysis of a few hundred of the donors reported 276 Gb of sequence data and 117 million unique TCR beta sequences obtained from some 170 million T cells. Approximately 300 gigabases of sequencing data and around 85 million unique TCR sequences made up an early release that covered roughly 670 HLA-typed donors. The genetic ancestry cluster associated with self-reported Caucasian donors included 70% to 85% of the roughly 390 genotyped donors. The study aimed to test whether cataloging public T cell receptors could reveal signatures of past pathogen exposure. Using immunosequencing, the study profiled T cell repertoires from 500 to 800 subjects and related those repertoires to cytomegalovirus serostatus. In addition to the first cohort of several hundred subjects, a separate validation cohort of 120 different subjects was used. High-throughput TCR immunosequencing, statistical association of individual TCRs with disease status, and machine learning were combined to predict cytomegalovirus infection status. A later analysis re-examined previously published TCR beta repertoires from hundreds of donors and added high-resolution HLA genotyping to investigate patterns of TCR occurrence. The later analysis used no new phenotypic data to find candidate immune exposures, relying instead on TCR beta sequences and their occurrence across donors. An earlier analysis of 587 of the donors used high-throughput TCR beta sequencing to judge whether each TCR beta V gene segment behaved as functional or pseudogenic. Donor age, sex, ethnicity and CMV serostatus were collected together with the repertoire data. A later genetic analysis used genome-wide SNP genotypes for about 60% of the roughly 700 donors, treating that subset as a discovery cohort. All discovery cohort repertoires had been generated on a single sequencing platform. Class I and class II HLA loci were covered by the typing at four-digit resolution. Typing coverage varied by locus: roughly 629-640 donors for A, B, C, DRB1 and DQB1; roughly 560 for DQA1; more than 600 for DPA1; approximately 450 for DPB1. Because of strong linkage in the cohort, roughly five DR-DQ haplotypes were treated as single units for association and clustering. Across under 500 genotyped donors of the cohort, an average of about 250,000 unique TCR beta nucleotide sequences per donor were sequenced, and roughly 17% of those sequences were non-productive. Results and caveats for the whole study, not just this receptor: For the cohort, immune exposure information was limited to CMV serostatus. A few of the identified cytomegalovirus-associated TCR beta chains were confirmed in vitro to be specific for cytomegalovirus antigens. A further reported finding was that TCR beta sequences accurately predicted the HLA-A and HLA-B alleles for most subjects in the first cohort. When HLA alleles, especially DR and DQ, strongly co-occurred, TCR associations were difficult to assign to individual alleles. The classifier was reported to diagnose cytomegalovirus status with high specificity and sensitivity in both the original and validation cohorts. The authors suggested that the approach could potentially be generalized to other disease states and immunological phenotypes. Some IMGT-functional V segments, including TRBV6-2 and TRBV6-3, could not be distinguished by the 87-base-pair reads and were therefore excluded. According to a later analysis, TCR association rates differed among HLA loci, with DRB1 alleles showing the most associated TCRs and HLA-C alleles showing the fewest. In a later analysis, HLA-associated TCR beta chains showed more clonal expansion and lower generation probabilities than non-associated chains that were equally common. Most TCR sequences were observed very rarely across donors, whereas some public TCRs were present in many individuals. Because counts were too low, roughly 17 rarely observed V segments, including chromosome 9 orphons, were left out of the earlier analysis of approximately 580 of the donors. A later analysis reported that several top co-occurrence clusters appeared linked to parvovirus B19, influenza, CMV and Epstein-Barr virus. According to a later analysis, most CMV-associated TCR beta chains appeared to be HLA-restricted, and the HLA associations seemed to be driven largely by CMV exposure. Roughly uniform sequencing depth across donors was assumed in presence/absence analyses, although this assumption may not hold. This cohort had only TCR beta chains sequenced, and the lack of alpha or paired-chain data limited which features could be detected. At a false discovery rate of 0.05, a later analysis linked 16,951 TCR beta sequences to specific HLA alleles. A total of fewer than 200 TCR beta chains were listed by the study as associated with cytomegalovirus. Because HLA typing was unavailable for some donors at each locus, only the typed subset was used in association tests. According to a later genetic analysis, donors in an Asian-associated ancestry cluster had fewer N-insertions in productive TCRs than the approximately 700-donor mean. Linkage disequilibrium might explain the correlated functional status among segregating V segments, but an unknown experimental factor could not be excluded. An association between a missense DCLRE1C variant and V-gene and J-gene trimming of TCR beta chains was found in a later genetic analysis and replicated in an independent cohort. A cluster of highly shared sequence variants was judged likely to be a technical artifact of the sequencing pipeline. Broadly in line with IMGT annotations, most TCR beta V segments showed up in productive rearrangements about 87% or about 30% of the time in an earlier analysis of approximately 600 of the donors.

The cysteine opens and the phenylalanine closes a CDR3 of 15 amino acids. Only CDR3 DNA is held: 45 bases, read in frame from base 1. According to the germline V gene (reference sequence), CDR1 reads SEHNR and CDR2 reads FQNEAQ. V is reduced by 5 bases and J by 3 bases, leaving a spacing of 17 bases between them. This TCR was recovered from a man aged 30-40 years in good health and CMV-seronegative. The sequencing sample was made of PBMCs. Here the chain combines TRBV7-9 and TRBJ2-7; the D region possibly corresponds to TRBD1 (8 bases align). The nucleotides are TGTGCCAGCAGCCCCAGCGGGACAGGTCGCTACGAGCAGTACTTC. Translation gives CASSPSGTGRYEQYF. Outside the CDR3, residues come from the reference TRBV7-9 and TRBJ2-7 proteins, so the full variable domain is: DTGVSQNPRHKITKRGQNVTFRCDPISEHNRLYWYRQTLGQGPEFLTYFQNEAQLEKSRLLSDRFSAERPKGSFSTLEIQRTEQGDSAMYLCASSPSGTGRYEQYFGPGTRLTVT.